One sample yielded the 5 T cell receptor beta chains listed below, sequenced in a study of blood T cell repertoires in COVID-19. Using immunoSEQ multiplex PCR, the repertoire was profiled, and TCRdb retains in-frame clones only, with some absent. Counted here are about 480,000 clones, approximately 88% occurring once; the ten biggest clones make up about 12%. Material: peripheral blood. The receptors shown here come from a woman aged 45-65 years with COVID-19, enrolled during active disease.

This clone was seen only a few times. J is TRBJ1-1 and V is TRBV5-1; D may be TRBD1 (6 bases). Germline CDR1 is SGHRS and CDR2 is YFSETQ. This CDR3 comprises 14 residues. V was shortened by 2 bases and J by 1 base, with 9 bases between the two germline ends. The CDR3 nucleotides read TGCGCCAGCAGCTTTGCAGGGGCGAACACTGAAGCTTTCTTT. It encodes CASSFAGANTEAFF.

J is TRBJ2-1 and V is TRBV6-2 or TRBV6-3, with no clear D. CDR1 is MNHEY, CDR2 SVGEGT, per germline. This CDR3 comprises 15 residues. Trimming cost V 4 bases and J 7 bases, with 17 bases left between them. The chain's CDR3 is CASSSPTLLRNEQFF. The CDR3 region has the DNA TGTGCCAGCAGTTCTCCTACCCTACTAAGGAATGAGCAGTTCTTC.

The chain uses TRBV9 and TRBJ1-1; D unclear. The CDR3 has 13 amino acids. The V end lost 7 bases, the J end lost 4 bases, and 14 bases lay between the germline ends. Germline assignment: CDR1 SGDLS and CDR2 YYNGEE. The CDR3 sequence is CASGRVDGTEAFF. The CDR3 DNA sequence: TGTGCCAGCGGGAGGGTAGATGGCACTGAAGCTTTCTTT.

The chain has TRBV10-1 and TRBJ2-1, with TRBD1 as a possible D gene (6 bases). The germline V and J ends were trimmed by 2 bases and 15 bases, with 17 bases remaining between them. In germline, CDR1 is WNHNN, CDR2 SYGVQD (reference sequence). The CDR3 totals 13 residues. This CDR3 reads CASSEGTDSPLFF. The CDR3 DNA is TGCGCCAGCAGTGAGGGGACGGACAGCCCATTGTTCTTC.

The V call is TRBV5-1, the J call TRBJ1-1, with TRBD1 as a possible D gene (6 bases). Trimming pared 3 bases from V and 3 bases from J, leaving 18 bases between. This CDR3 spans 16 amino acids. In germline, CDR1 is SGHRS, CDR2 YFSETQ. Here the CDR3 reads CASSYNPDRTDTEAFF. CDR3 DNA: TGCGCCAGCAGCTACAACCCCGACAGGACGGACACTGAAGCTTTCTTT.